These 19 T cell receptor beta chains came from one sample sequenced in a study of blood T cell repertoires in COVID-19. Clones were read by immunoSEQ multiplex PCR, and TCRdb kept only the in-frame ones, dropping some. The sample includes approximately 120,000 clones, about 82% seen only once; the top ten take approximately 5%. The specimen sequenced was peripheral blood. These receptor sequences come from a human donor in a cohort sampled during active COVID-19.

The chain couples TRBV5-1 to TRBJ2-1, with 7 bases lining up with TRBD1. Per the germline V gene, CDR1 is SGHRS and CDR2 is YFSETQ. The ends lost 4 bases at V and 5 bases at J; junction bases unmatched: 6. This CDR3 region has 14 residues. CDR3 DNA: TGCGCCAGCAGCCTAGGACAGGTGCACAATGAGCAGTTCTTC. Its translation is CASSLGQVHNEQFF.

The chain's CDR3 is CASSLGPLGSGNTIYF. In nucleotides, the CDR3 is TGTGCCAGCAGCTTGGGCCCTCTCGGTTCTGGAAACACCATATATTTT. This chain links TRBV7-7 with TRBJ1-3; D uncertain. The CDR3 length is 16 residues. V was cut by 3 bases and J by 1 base, with 13 bases left in between. The germline CDR1 and CDR2 sequences are SSHAT and FNYEAQ (reference sequence). Complete variable domain (other parts from reference TRBV7-7 and TRBJ1-3): GAGVSQSPRYKVTKRGQDVTLRCDPISSHATLYWYQQALGQGPEFLTYFNYEAQPDKSGLPSDRFSAERPEGSISTLTIQRTEQRDSAMYRCASSLGPLGSGNTIYFGEGSWLTVV.

The gene calls are TRBV6-4 and TRBJ2-1; 9 bases are shared with TRBD2. The CDR3 is made up of 14 amino acids. Germline trimming cut 4 bases from V and 10 bases from J; bases unmatched to any gene: 8. Germline V CDR1 and CDR2: MRHNA, SNTAGT. CDR3 DNA sequence: TGTGCCAGCAGTGCCGGGACTAGCTCTCGGGAGCAGTTCTTC. Amino acids: CASSAGTSSREQFF.

The chain uses TRBV6-5 and TRBJ2-5, with a tentative D call TRBD2 (6 bases). Germline values: CDR1 MNHEY, CDR2 SVGAGI. This CDR3 contains 13 residues. The ends were cut back, 6 bases at V and 2 bases at J, with 10 bases in the middle. Here the CDR3 DNA reads TGTGCCAGCAGGCTCCGGGGGCAAGAGACCCAGTACTTC. Translation: CASRLRGQETQYF.

This chain joins TRBV6-5 and TRBJ2-1; D is unresolved. V was cut by 4 bases and J by 0 bases, with 13 bases left in between. Germline assignment: CDR1 MNHEY and CDR2 SVGAGI. The length of the CDR3 is 16 residues. CDR3 in DNA: TGTGCCAGCAGTTCCCCCCCCCATAGCTCCTACAATGAGCAGTTCTTC. It specifies CASSSPPHSSYNEQFF.

The V and J genes are TRBV7-2 and TRBJ1-1; no clear D. The ends were cut back, 1 base at V and 1 base at J, with 10 bases in the middle. Germline V gene sequence: CDR1 SGHTA, CDR2 FQGNSA. The length of the CDR3 is 15 residues. CDR3 in amino acids: CASSLGVAKNTEAFF. CDR3 bases: TGTGCCAGCAGCTTAGGGGTAGCCAAGAACACTGAAGCTTTCTTT.

The chain has TRBV29-1 and TRBJ1-2; 11 bases match TRBD1. CDR3 length: 15 residues. Germline V CDR1 and CDR2: SQVTM, ANQGSEA. Trimming removed 7 bases from V and 0 bases from J; junction bases left unmatched: 7. CDR3 residues: CSASPGQGANYGYTF. For the CDR3, the DNA is TGCAGCGCCTCCCCGGGACAGGGGGCTAACTATGGCTACACCTTC. Full variable domain (remainder filled in from reference TRBV29-1 and TRBJ1-2): SAVISQKPSRDICQRGTSLTIQCQVDSQVTMMFWYRQQPGQSLTLIATANQGSEATYESGFVIDKFPISRPNLTFSTLTVSNMSPEDSSIYLCSASPGQGANYGYTFGSGTRLTVV.

V is TRBV30 and J is TRBJ2-2; 12 bases line up with TRBD2. The germline V gene encodes CDR1 GTSNPN and CDR2 SVGIG (reference sequence). CDR3 size: 16 residues. V gave up 5 bases and J gave up 0 bases; unmatched junction bases: 4. The CDR3 region has the DNA TGTGCCTGGGGGGGACTAGCGGGCTCGAACACCGGGGAGCTGTTTTTT. It specifies CAWGGLAGSNTGELFF. The whole variable domain, remainder taken from reference TRBV30 and TRBJ2-2, is SQTIHQWPATLVQPVGSPLSLECTVEGTSNPNLYWYRQAAGRGLQLLFYSVGIGQISSEVPQNLSASRPQDRQFILSSKKLLLSDSGFYLCAWGGLAGSNTGELFFGEGSRLTVL.

The J gene is TRBJ1-5, the V gene TRBV28, with D possibly being TRBD1 (6 bases). This CDR3 spans 13 amino acids. Trimming left V 6 bases short and J 4 bases short, with 10 bases between. Germline assignment: CDR1 MDHEN and CDR2 SYDVKM. CDR3 protein: CASRPTGNQPQHF. The CDR3, as DNA: TGTGCCAGCAGACCTACAGGGAATCAGCCCCAGCATTTT.

V usage is TRBV6-5 and J usage is TRBJ2-1; D not resolved. CDR1 is MNHEY and CDR2 is SVGAGI in the germline V gene. V dropped 6 bases and J dropped 0 bases, with 6 bases sitting between them. This CDR3 contains 13 residues. CDR3 region: CASRRISYNEQFF. CDR3 coding DNA: TGTGCCAGCAGGCGGATCTCCTACAATGAGCAGTTCTTC.

V and J are TRBV30 and TRBJ1-6; the match to TRBD1 covers 9 bases. Germline V CDR1 and CDR2: GTSNPN, SVGIG (reference sequence). The CDR3 extends over 14 amino acids. The J segment lost 9 bases and the V segment lost 3 bases, leaving 6 bases of the junction unmatched. Here the CDR3 reads CAWRGGTGSSPLHF. Written as DNA, the CDR3 is TGTGCCTGGAGGGGAGGGACAGGGTCTTCACCCCTCCACTTT.

This chain connects TRBV29-1 to TRBJ2-5, with D possibly TRBD1 on 6 matching bases. The CDR3 is made up of 15 amino acids. Germline CDR1 is SQVTM and CDR2 is ANQGSEA. Deletions cut 6 bases from V and 7 bases from J, with 24 bases between. CDR3 DNA: TGCAGCGTAGGGCTTACTTACAGGGTGTCCGGGACCCAGTACTTC. This gives the protein CSVGLTYRVSGTQYF.

The chain is built from TRBV9 and TRBJ2-2; 7 nucleotides line up with TRBD2. This CDR3 comprises 16 residues. V dropped 0 bases and J dropped 5; count of bases not matched to a gene: 7. Germline-derived CDR1 and CDR2 are SGDLS and YYNGEE. Here the CDR3 DNA reads TGTGCCAGCAGCGTAGTGGGAGGGAGTGGAACCGGGGAGCTGTTTTTT. Protein sequence: CASSVVGGSGTGELFF.

The V call is TRBV9, the J call TRBJ2-1, with 8 bases fitting TRBD2. Germline V lookup: CDR1 SGDLS, CDR2 YYNGEE. The CDR3 is made up of 17 amino acids. The V and J ends lost 0 bases and 3 bases, in that order; junction bases with no gene match: 8. CDR3 sequence reads: CASSVGIGTRDYNEQFF. The CDR3 DNA is TGTGCCAGCAGCGTAGGCATCGGGACTAGGGACTACAATGAGCAGTTCTTC.

The chain employs TRBV24-1 and TRBJ1-3; 10 nucleotides match TRBD1. The germline CDR1 and CDR2 sequences are KGHDR and SFDVKD. This CDR3 region has 18 residues. V trimming: 3 bases; J trimming: 4 bases; junction bases outside the gene matches: 11. CDR3 sequence (DNA): TGTGCCACCAGTGATGGGGGGACAGGGGCCGACCCAGGAAACACCATATATTTT. Translated: CATSDGGTGADPGNTIYF.

V is TRBV2 and J is TRBJ2-1; D is uncertain. The CDR3 is 11 residues long. Trimming cost V 4 bases and J 8 bases, with 6 bases left between them. Germline V CDR1 and CDR2: SNHLY, FYNNEI. DNA of the CDR3: TGTGCCAGCAGTGCAGGCTATGAGCAGTTCTTC. This gives the protein CASSAGYEQFF.

This clone came up a few times. The chain joins TRBV7-9 to TRBJ2-7; possible D gene TRBD2, 5 bases. V gave up 5 bases and J gave up 3 bases, with 17 bases separating them. Germline assignment: CDR1 SEHNR and CDR2 FQNEAQ (reference sequence). CDR3 size: 15 residues. CDR3 region: CASSPMGSSNYEQYF. CDR3 sequence (DNA): TGTGCCAGCAGCCCAATGGGGAGCTCAAACTACGAGCAGTACTTC.

V is TRBV5-1 and J is TRBJ1-2, with D perhaps TRBD1 (5 bases). V lost 4 bases, J lost 7 bases, and 23 bases lay in between. Germline V gives CDR1 SGHRS, CDR2 YFSETQ. The CDR3 runs 16 residues. This CDR3 reads CASSAGGAGQDVGYTF. CDR3 bases: TGCGCCAGCAGCGCGGGAGGGGCAGGGCAAGATGTTGGCTACACCTTC.

The chain combines TRBV19 with TRBJ1-1; weak D call: TRBD1 (5 bases). Trimming pared 7 bases from V and 1 base from J, leaving 22 bases between. This CDR3 region has 17 residues. CDR1 is LNHDA and CDR2 is SQIVND in the germline V gene (reference sequence). CDR3 bases: TGTGCCAGTACCCTCGCCCCGGAGGGACCGCGGAACACTGAAGCTTTCTTT. Translating gives CASTLAPEGPRNTEAFF.